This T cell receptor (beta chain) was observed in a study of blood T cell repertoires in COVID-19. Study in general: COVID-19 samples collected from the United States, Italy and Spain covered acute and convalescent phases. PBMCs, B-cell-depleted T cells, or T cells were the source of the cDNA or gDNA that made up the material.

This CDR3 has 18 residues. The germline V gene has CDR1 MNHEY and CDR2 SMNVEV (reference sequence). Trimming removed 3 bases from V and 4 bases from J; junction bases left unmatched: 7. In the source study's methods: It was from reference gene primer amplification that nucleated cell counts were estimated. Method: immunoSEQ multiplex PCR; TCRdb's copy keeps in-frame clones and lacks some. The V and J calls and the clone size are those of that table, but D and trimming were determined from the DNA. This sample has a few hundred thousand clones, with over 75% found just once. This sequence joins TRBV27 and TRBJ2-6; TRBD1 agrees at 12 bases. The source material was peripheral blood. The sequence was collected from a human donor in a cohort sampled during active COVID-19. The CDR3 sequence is CASSFTGTGGLGANVLTF. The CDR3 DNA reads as TGTGCCAGCAGTTTCACCGGGACAGGGGGCTTAGGGGCCAACGTCCTGACTTTC.